The 2 T cell receptor beta chains below all came from one sample that was sequenced in a study of sequential checkpoint blockade in melanoma. Generated by immunoSEQ multiplex PCR, the TCRdb table keeps only in-frame clones and is missing some. The sample consists of 25,000 to 35,000 clones, nearly 85% of them appearing once. The treatment is: randomized to nivolumab then ipilimumab (arm A) or the reverse (arm B). The material sequenced was CD8+ T cells sorted from blood (inferred from file names), taken from a patient given nivolumab and ipilimumab in sequence. These TCRs come from a human donor with melanoma.

J is TRBJ2-3 and V is TRBV14; 8 nucleotides align to TRBD2. J was trimmed by 3 bases and V by 4 bases; bases with no gene match: 9. This CDR3 region has 16 residues. From germline, CDR1 is SGHDN and CDR2 FVKESK. CDR3 in DNA: TGTGCCAGCAGCCGATTAGTTAGCGGGACGACAGATACGCAGTATTTT. Protein: CASSRLVSGTTDTQYF.

This chain connects TRBV9 to TRBJ2-7; perhaps TRBD2 as D (7 bases). This CDR3 spans 14 amino acids. CDR1 is SGDLS and CDR2 is YYNGEE in the germline V gene. The V gene lost 0 bases and the J gene lost 3 bases, with 10 bases spanning the gap. The CDR3 protein is CASSVGGGGYEQYF. As DNA, the CDR3 is TGTGCCAGCAGCGTAGGGGGAGGGGGCTACGAGCAGTACTTC. The whole variable domain, filled in from reference TRBV9 and TRBJ2-7, reads DSGVTQTPKHLITATGQRVTLRCSPRSGDLSVYWYQQSLDQGLQFLIQYYNGEERAKGNILERFSAQQFPDLHSELNLSSLELGDSALYFCASSVGGGGYEQYFGPGTRLTVT.